This TCR beta chain derives from a study of prognosis after radiotherapy for stage I lung cancer. The wider study: SBRT spanned 3 to 5 fractions, reaching a biologically effective dose of at least 100 Gy. Findings and limits, study-wide: Post-treatment Shannon entropy following stereotactic body radiation therapy was lower among patients who developed distant metastases.

By two-round multiplex PCR, the TCR beta CDR3 was amplified from genomic DNA. Gene-specific primers for each TRBV and TRBJ gene drove first-round PCR. TCRdb reprocessed the multiplex PCR reads with MiXCR, giving one entry per CDR3 protein. The sample lists about 12,000 distinct CDR3 sequences, approximately 40% occurring once. With regard to this clonotype: The antigen is unknown. One base away lies a much larger clone, so this may be a sequencing read error.

Specimen: PBMCs, collected before or after stereotactic body radiation therapy (not recorded which). This TCR came from a donor aged 50 or older with non-small cell lung cancer.

The CDR3: CASSPRGQESQYF. The CDR3 DNA reads TGTGCCAGCAGCCCACGGGGCCAAGAGAGCCAGTACTTC. The V gene is TRBV9, the J gene TRBJ2-5; D assignment may be TRBD1 or TRBD2 (5 bases each). This CDR3 has 13 residues. Germline V lookup: CDR1 SGDLS, CDR2 YYNGEE.